Listed here are 16 T cell receptor beta chains from one sample, sequenced in a study of blood T cell repertoires in COVID-19. TCRdb's copy holds only in-frame clones and misses some; the assay was immunoSEQ multiplex PCR. The repertoire holds over 150,000 clones, about 83% seen once, with 2.5% to 3% in the top ten. Sequencing was carried out using peripheral blood. The receptor source for this set is an elderly woman with COVID-19, enrolled during active disease.

The rearrangement uses TRBV10-2 and TRBJ2-3, with 8 positions matching TRBD2. The V segment lost 0 bases and the J segment 2 bases; nucleotides outside the gene matches: 4. The length of the CDR3 is 16 residues. Germline CDR1 and CDR2: WSHSY and SAAADI. The CDR3 region has the DNA TGCGCCAGCAGTGAGTCGGATAGCGGGGCCACAGATACGCAGTATTTT. Amino acid sequence: CASSESDSGATDTQYF.

This chain links TRBV27 with TRBJ1-1, with 10 positions matching TRBD1. Germline trimming cut 3 bases from V and 10 bases from J; bases unmatched to any gene: 5. The CDR3 loop spans 13 amino acids. Germline CDR1 and CDR2: MNHEY and SMNVEV (reference sequence). Here the CDR3 reads CASSLDRGVGAFF. CDR3 DNA: TGTGCCAGCAGTTTGGACAGGGGGGTTGGAGCTTTCTTT.

This rearrangement joins TRBV27 to TRBJ2-3; D may be TRBD1 (7 bases). This CDR3 is built from 16 residues. Between the trimmed V and J ends, which lost 5 bases and 6 bases, there was a span of 21 bases. Germline V gene data show CDR1 as MNHEY and CDR2 as SMNVEV (reference sequence). Here the CDR3 DNA reads TGTGCCAGCAGTCCCACTAGCAGGGGGTTCCAGGATACGCAGTATTTT. This encodes CASSPTSRGFQDTQYF.

This clone occurred a few times. The genes are TRBV14 and TRBJ2-3; TRBD2 aligns across 8 bases. From germline, CDR1 is SGHDN and CDR2 FVKESK. This CDR3 comprises 15 residues. Trimming at V came to 3 bases and at J to 4 bases, leaving 6 bases not matched to a gene. CDR3 bases: TGTGCCAGCAGCCACCCGGGACTAGACTCAGATACGCAGTATTTT. Protein product: CASSHPGLDSDTQYF.

This chain joins TRBV9 and TRBJ2-1; D possibly corresponds to TRBD2 (5 bases). CDR3 length equals 15 residues. V was trimmed by 2 bases and J by 9 bases, leaving 18 bases between them. Germline lookup yields CDR1 SGDLS and CDR2 YYNGEE. CDR3 sequence (DNA): TGTGCCAGCAGCGTTCGAGGGTACACGGGTAGTGAGCAGTTCTTC. Translating gives CASSVRGYTGSEQFF.

V and J are TRBV3-1 (or the pseudogene TRBV3-2) and TRBJ2-7; D not certain. V was shortened by 2 bases and J by 2 bases, with 7 bases between the two germline ends. There are 13 residues in the CDR3. CDR1 is LGHDT, CDR2 YNNKEL, per germline (reference sequence). The CDR3 region is CASSQTRAYEQYF. The CDR3 coding sequence is TGTGCCAGCAGCCAAACTCGGGCCTACGAGCAGTACTTC.

The chain couples TRBV7-9 to TRBJ2-2; D might be TRBD1 (5 bases). The V gene lost 2 bases and the J gene lost 5 bases, with 12 bases spanning the gap. The CDR3 has 15 amino acids. Germline CDR1 is SEHNR and CDR2 is FQNEAQ (reference sequence). The CDR3 region is CASSLHKGLTGELFF. CDR3 DNA sequence: TGTGCCAGCAGCTTACACAAGGGGCTGACCGGGGAGCTGTTTTTT. Supplemented by reference TRBV7-9 and TRBJ2-2, the full variable domain reads DTGVSQNPRHKITKRGQNVTFRCDPISEHNRLYWYRQTLGQGPEFLTYFQNEAQLEKSRLLSDRFSAERPKGSFSTLEIQRTEQGDSAMYLCASSLHKGLTGELFFGEGSRLTVL.

J is TRBJ1-3 and V is TRBV11-2, with no clear D. Trimming left V 1 base short and J 3 bases short, with 10 bases between. CDR1 is SGHAT and CDR2 is FQNNGV in the germline V gene. The CDR3 is made up of 15 amino acids. CDR3 in amino acids: CASSLGDTYGNTIYF. The CDR3 DNA reads as TGTGCCAGCAGCTTAGGCGACACCTATGGAAACACCATATATTTT.

This clone was counted a single time. V gene TRBV10-3 combines with J gene TRBJ1-6; D unclear. The germline gives CDR1 ENHRY, CDR2 SYGVKD. V lost 4 bases to trimming and J lost 6 bases, with 10 bases between them. The CDR3 has 14 residues. CDR3 DNA sequence: TGTGCCATCAGTGTTTCGACGGGTAATTCACCCCTCCACTTT. Its protein is CAISVSTGNSPLHF.

The V and J genes are TRBV10-3 and TRBJ2-7, with 8 bases aligning to TRBD1. Germline V gene sequence: CDR1 ENHRY, CDR2 SYGVKD. The J segment lost 3 bases and the V segment lost 10 bases, leaving 8 bases of the junction unmatched. The CDR3 sequence is 13 residues long. Here the CDR3 DNA reads TGTGCCACCGAGGACAGGGACGTCTACGAGCAGTACTTC. Residues: CATEDRDVYEQYF.

This sequence joins TRBV6-5 and TRBJ1-1; a weak D match, TRBD1 (6 bases). V shed 6 bases and J shed 5 bases, with 19 bases lying between them. The length of the CDR3 is 15 residues. Germline CDR1 and CDR2: MNHEY and SVGAGI. CDR3 residues: CASSFNPRGVTEAFF. CDR3 nucleotides: TGTGCCAGCAGCTTCAACCCCAGGGGTGTAACTGAAGCTTTCTTT.

V gene TRBV5-1 combines with J gene TRBJ2-3; maybe TRBD2 (6 bases). V was pared by 0 bases and J by 0 bases, with 11 bases between. The CDR3 covers 16 residues. Looked up from germline, CDR1 is SGHRS and CDR2 is YFSETQ. In nucleotides, the CDR3 is TGCGCCAGCAGCTTGGCCAATAGCGGTAGCACAGATACGCAGTATTTT. This gives the protein CASSLANSGSTDTQYF.

The rearrangement links TRBV27 to TRBJ2-7; 7 nucleotides align to TRBD2. The V segment lost 3 bases and the J segment 6 bases; nucleotides outside the gene matches: 8. Germline values: CDR1 MNHEY, CDR2 SMNVEV (reference sequence). The CDR3 has 14 residues. As DNA, the CDR3 is TGTGCCAGCAGTTTTCTGCGGGAGTGGAGCGAGCAGTACTTC. Translating gives CASSFLREWSEQYF.

The chain links TRBV7-8 to TRBJ1-2, with 10 positions matching TRBD1. Trimming cost V 1 base and J 7 bases; bases outside gene matches: 6. The CDR3 is made up of 15 amino acids. Germline CDR1 is SGHVS and CDR2 is FQNEAQ. CDR3 nucleotides: TGTGCCAGCAGCTTAGGGAGACAGGGGGCAGGTGGCTACACCTTC. Translating it yields CASSLGRQGAGGYTF.

Comment on this clone: The sample carries other DNA sequences with the same CDR3. The rearrangement joins TRBV5-1 to TRBJ2-1; 9 nucleotides match TRBD2. J gave up 3 bases and V 0 bases, and 1 base lay outside the gene matches. This CDR3 has 15 amino acids. From germline, CDR1 is SGHRS and CDR2 YFSETQ. The CDR3, as DNA: TGCGCCAGCAGCTTGGTAGCGGGAGTCTACAATGAGCAGTTCTTC. This gives the protein CASSLVAGVYNEQFF.

This clone appeared a single time. A read error may produce the germline difference seen at one junction end. The V and J genes are TRBV12-5 and TRBJ2-1, with 7 bases aligning to TRBD2. The CDR3 sequence is 14 residues long. Germline CDR1 LGHNT, CDR2 FRNRAP. The CDR3 bases are TGTGCTAGTGGGTTGGGGGAGGGCCTCAATGAGCAGTTCTTC. It yields the protein CASGLGEGLNEQFF.